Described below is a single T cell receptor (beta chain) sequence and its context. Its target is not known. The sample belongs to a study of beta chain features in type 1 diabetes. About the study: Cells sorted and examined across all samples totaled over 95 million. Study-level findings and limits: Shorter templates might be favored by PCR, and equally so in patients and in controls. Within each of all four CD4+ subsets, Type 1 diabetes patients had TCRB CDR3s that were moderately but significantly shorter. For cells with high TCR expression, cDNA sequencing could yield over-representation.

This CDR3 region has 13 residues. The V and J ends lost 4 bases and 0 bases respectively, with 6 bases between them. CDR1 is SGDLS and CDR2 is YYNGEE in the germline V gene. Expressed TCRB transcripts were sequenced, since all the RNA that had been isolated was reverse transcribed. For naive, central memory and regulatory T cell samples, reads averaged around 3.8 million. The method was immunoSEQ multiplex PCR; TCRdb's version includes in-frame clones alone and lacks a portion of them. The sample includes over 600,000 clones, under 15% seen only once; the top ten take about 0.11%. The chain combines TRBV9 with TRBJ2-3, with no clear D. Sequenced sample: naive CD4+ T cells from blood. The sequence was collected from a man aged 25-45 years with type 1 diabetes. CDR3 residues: CASSFQSTDTQYF. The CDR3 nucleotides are TGTGCCAGCAGCTTTCAGAGCACAGATACGCAGTATTTT.